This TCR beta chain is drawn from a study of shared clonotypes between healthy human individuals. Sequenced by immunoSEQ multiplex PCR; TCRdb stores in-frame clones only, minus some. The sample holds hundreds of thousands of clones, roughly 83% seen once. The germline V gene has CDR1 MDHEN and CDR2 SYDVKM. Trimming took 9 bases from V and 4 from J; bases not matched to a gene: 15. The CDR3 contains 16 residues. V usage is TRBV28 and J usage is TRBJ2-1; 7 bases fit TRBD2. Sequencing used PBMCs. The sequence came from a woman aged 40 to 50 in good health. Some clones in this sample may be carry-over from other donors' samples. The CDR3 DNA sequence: TGTGCCAGTAATACAGGCGGGAGTTACCCTTACAATGAGCAGTTCTTC. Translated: CASNTGGSYPYNEQFF.